The 14 T cell receptor beta chains presented below share a single source sample, sequenced in a study of a mutant IDH1 vaccine in newly diagnosed glioma (TCRdb year 2021). Libraries were constructed by the immunoSEQ multiplex PCR assay. Here the immuneACCESS table is served through TCRdb, limited to in-frame sequences with V and J called. Missing clones are a known gap in these copies; in checked studies unresolved V genes cover under half, and the rest lacks a known reason. Counted in this sample were 20,000 to 25,000 clones; around 92% of them appeared once. Of the sample, more than 5.5% falls within the top ten clones. The label giving this sample's time point can be read as: week 11, during vaccination. A 20-mer mutant IDH1 peptide at 300 micrograms in Montanide made up each vaccine dose, which was injected subcutaneously together with topical imiquimod. The antigens for these receptors are not known.

The starting material was PBMCs, obtained from a glioma patient whose treatment included an IDH1 peptide vaccine. The receptors derive from a woman in her 40s with glioma.

The J gene is TRBJ2-1, the V gene TRBV7-9; 9 nucleotides match TRBD2. V shed 4 bases, J shed 7 bases, and the junction held 14 bases outside the gene matches. The CDR3 runs 17 residues. CDR1 is SEHNR, CDR2 FQNEAQ, per germline (reference sequence). The CDR3 region is CASSYRASTSGGNEQFF. In nucleotides, the CDR3 is TGTGCCAGCAGCTACCGGGCCTCGACTAGCGGAGGGAATGAGCAGTTCTTC.

The chain employs TRBV6-1 and TRBJ2-1; 7 bases map to TRBD2. This CDR3 has 14 amino acids. V was clipped by 4 bases and J by 0 bases; unmatched bases: 0. Germline V gene data show CDR1 as MNHNS and CDR2 as SASEGT. The CDR3 nucleotides read TGTGCCAGCAGTGCGGGGGGCTCCTACAATGAGCAGTTCTTC. Translated: CASSAGGSYNEQFF.

This chain connects TRBV6-1 to TRBJ1-1; TRBD1 agrees at 7 bases. J was trimmed by 5 bases and V by 8 bases; bases with no gene match: 11. Germline CDR1 is MNHNS and CDR2 is SASEGT. The CDR3 contains 14 residues. CDR3 region: CASWMRTGETEAFF. The DNA of the CDR3 is TGTGCCAGCTGGATGAGGACAGGTGAGACTGAAGCTTTCTTT.

The chain combines TRBV4-3 with TRBJ2-1, with 10 bases matching TRBD1. With V trimmed by 8 bases and J by 7 bases, 5 bases remained unmatched. The CDR3 contains 13 residues. Germline-derived CDR1 and CDR2 are LGHNA and YSLEER. Written as DNA, the CDR3 is TGCGCCAGCGCGGGACAGGGGTCGAATGAGCAGTTCTTC. This encodes CASAGQGSNEQFF.

The chain employs TRBV5-4 and TRBJ2-2, with D unclear. Trimming left V 5 bases short and J 1 base short, with 15 bases between. Germline values: CDR1 SGHNT, CDR2 YYREEE (reference sequence). The CDR3 consists of 16 residues. The CDR3 region has the DNA TGTGCCAGCAGTCGACGCGCGGTGGGGAACACCGGGGAGCTGTTTTTT. Translated, it gives CASSRRAVGNTGELFF. Full variable domain (outside the CDR3, taken from reference TRBV5-4 and TRBJ2-2): ETGVTQSPTHLIKTRGQQVTLRCSSQSGHNTVSWYQQALGQGPQFIFQYYREEENGRGNFPPRFSGLQFPNYSSELNVNALELDDSALYLCASSRRAVGNTGELFFGEGSRLTVL.

This sequence joins TRBV5-4 and TRBJ2-5; 8 nucleotides agree with TRBD1. The CDR3 spans 15 residues. CDR1 and CDR2 (germline): SGHNT, YYREEE (reference sequence). J lost 2 bases, V lost 7 bases, and 10 bases had no gene match. This chain's CDR3 is CASQQGGGQQETQYF. CDR3 nucleotides: TGTGCCAGCCAACAGGGGGGCGGCCAACAAGAGACCCAGTACTTC.

The chain recombines TRBV10-3 with TRBJ2-5, with 11 bases lining up with TRBD2. The V and J ends lost 3 bases and 2 bases, in that order; junction bases with no gene match: 8. The CDR3 is 17 amino acids. Germline CDR1 and CDR2: ENHRY and SYGVKD. The CDR3, as DNA: TGTGCCATCAGTGAATACGGCCTAGCGGGGGGACAAGAGACCCAGTACTTC. Amino acids: CAISEYGLAGGQETQYF.

This clone was counted a single time. The J gene is TRBJ2-5, the V gene TRBV30; unclear D gene. The V gene lost 2 bases and the J gene lost 2 bases, with 9 bases spanning the gap. The germline V gene encodes CDR1 GTSNPN and CDR2 SVGIG (reference sequence). The CDR3 consists of 13 residues. The CDR3 reads CAWSLNIQETQYF. The CDR3 DNA sequence: TGTGCCTGGAGTCTAAATATACAAGAGACCCAGTACTTC.

The chain couples TRBV7-9 to TRBJ1-2; D possibly corresponds to TRBD1 (6 bases). The CDR3 has 15 residues. CDR1 is SEHNR, CDR2 FQNEAQ, per germline (reference sequence). V shed 5 bases and J shed 1 base, with 14 bases lying between them. The CDR3 spells CASSHGDRLNYGYTF. The CDR3 region has the DNA TGTGCCAGCAGCCACGGTGACAGGCTTAACTATGGCTACACCTTC.

The genes are TRBV25-1 and TRBJ1-3, with TRBD1 as a possible D gene (5 bases). The CDR3 extends over 14 amino acids. Germline assignment: CDR1 MGHDK and CDR2 SYGVNS. With 4 bases removed from V and 3 bases from J, the gap between germline ends came to 10 bases. CDR3 loop: CASSVKGLGNTIYF. The CDR3 DNA sequence: TGTGCCAGCAGTGTGAAGGGGCTTGGAAACACCATATATTTT.

The chain carries TRBV9 and TRBJ2-6, with 7 positions matching TRBD2. V trimming: 0 bases; J trimming: 0 bases; junction bases outside the gene matches: 3. The CDR3 length is 17 residues. Looked up from germline, CDR1 is SGDLS and CDR2 is YYNGEE. CDR3 bases: TGTGCCAGCAGCGTAGCGGGAGGTAGCTCTGGGGCCAACGTCCTGACTTTC. Protein: CASSVAGGSSGANVLTF.

The chain carries TRBV6-5 and TRBJ2-5, with 11 bases that match TRBD1. Germline lookup yields CDR1 MNHEY and CDR2 SVGAGI. J gave up 3 bases and V 2 bases, and 5 bases lay outside the gene matches. The CDR3 totals 16 residues. For the CDR3, the DNA is TGTGCCAGCAGTTACCGGGGGACAGGGGGGAAAGAGACCCAGTACTTC. Protein product: CASSYRGTGGKETQYF.

The chain links TRBV10-3 to TRBJ1-6, with D possibly being TRBD1 (6 bases). Between the trimmed V and J ends, which lost 5 bases and 6 bases, there was a span of 11 bases. The V gene's germline CDR1 is ENHRY and CDR2 SYGVKD. The CDR3 consists of 14 residues. CDR3 in DNA: TGTGCCATCAGTACAGGGACTGCTAATTCACCCCTCCACTTT. Translated: CAISTGTANSPLHF.

CDR3: CALSGLAGGTQYF. The CDR3 DNA is TGTGCCTTGTCGGGACTAGCGGGAGGGACGCAGTATTTT. The rearrangement joins TRBV30 to TRBJ2-3; 16 positions agree with TRBD2. V lost 7 bases, J lost 9 bases, and 4 bases stayed unmatched. Germline loops: CDR1 GTSNPN, CDR2 SVGIG (reference sequence). The CDR3 contains 13 residues. Drawing the rest from reference TRBV30 and TRBJ2-3, the complete variable domain is SQTIHQWPATLVQPVGSPLSLECTVEGTSNPNLYWYRQAAGRGLQLLFYSVGIGQISSEVPQNLSASRPQDRQFILSSKKLLLSDSGFYLCALSGLAGGTQYFGPGTRLTVL.